This entry lists 27 T cell receptor beta chains sequenced from one sample in a study of OX40 agonist ivuxolimab in advanced cancers. Measured with immunoSEQ multiplex PCR; TCRdb has only the in-frame clones, and not every one. The repertoire holds around 59,000 clones, around 86% seen once, with roughly 1.1% in the top ten. Sequences were derived from CD4+ or CD8+ T cells sorted from blood, sampled in a trial of the OX40 agonist ivuxolimab. These receptors all stem from an adult with an advanced solid tumor such as melanoma, head and neck, liver or kidney cancer.

The chain joins TRBV2 to TRBJ2-7; D gene unclear. The germline V gene has CDR1 SNHLY and CDR2 FYNNEI. Trimming left V 5 bases short and J 5 bases short, with 10 bases between. This CDR3 has 12 residues. The CDR3 DNA is TGTGCCAGCAGTTCAGATAGGGACGAGCAGTACTTC. Residues: CASSSDRDEQYF.

The J gene is TRBJ2-3, the V gene TRBV10-1; the match to TRBD1 covers 9 bases. The length of the CDR3 is 15 residues. Germline V lookup: CDR1 WNHNN, CDR2 SYGVQD (reference sequence). V was pared by 2 bases and J by 2 bases, with 2 bases of the junction left unmatched. The CDR3 nucleotides read TGCGCCAGCAGTGAGGACAGGGGGTTCACAGATACGCAGTATTTT. This sequence encodes CASSEDRGFTDTQYF.

The chain uses TRBV6-5 and TRBJ2-5, with no clear D. The CDR3 is 13 amino acids. The V gene's germline CDR1 is MNHEY and CDR2 SVGAGI. The germline V and J ends were trimmed by 6 bases and 6 bases, with 14 bases remaining between them. CDR3 region: CASRMGRFKTQYF. The CDR3 DNA follows: TGTGCCAGCAGAATGGGTCGATTTAAGACCCAGTACTTC.

V gene TRBV5-4 combines with J gene TRBJ1-2, with TRBD1 as a possible D gene (5 bases). Trimming removed 4 bases from V and 0 bases from J, with 13 bases in between. CDR1 is SGHNT and CDR2 is YYREEE in the germline V gene (reference sequence). The CDR3 loop spans 15 amino acids. The CDR3 DNA sequence: TGTGCCAGCAGCCAGGGTGGGGATACTAACTATGGCTACACCTTC. Translating gives CASSQGGDTNYGYTF.

This chain links TRBV18 with TRBJ2-1, with TRBD2 matching over 9 bases. CDR1 is KGHSH and CDR2 is LQKENI in the germline V gene. The trim removed 1 base at V and 0 bases at J, leaving 7 bases unmatched. This CDR3 is 18 amino acids long. The CDR3 sequence: CASSPRSGGTSSYNEQFF. The CDR3 DNA reads TGTGCCAGCTCACCACGGAGCGGGGGGACCTCCTCCTACAATGAGCAGTTCTTC.

This chain uses TRBV2 with TRBJ1-4; TRBD1 might be the D (6 bases). Germline V gene sequence: CDR1 SNHLY, CDR2 FYNNEI. Between the trimmed V and J ends, which lost 0 bases and 8 bases, there was a span of 13 bases. CDR3 length: 15 residues. DNA for the CDR3: TGTGCCAGCAGTGAAGCGGGGGGGCGAGGGGAAAAACTGTTTTTT. Amino acids: CASSEAGGRGEKLFF.

V is TRBV9 and J is TRBJ1-1; D unresolved. This CDR3 has 14 residues. CDR1 and CDR2 from the germline V gene are SGDLS and YYNGEE. Trimming removed 4 bases at V and 2 bases at J, with 12 bases between. Here the CDR3 DNA reads TGTGCCAGCAGCCCCGGGCTATTTAACACTGAAGCTTTCTTT. The encoded protein is CASSPGLFNTEAFF.

The chain links TRBV29-1 to TRBJ1-2; weak D call: TRBD1 (5 bases). CDR1 SQVTM and CDR2 ANQGSEA come from the germline V gene. V lost 2 bases and J lost 1, with 17 bases in between. The CDR3 contains 16 residues. CDR3 in DNA: TGCAGCGTTGAAAAACCCCGGGGGGAACTTAACTATGGCTACACCTTC. This encodes CSVEKPRGELNYGYTF.

V and J are TRBV5-1 and TRBJ2-1; the match to TRBD1 covers 7 bases. The germline V gene has CDR1 SGHRS and CDR2 YFSETQ. The CDR3 is 15 amino acids. The V segment lost 0 bases and the J segment 14 bases; nucleotides outside the gene matches: 14. The CDR3 sequence: CASSLDGTDVPSEFF. The CDR3 nucleotides are TGCGCCAGCAGCTTGGATGGGACAGATGTACCGTCCGAGTTCTTC.

The rearrangement links TRBV19 to TRBJ1-1; D perhaps matches TRBD1 (5 bases). This CDR3 contains 14 residues. V gave up 3 bases and J gave up 6 bases, with 14 bases separating them. The germline V gene has CDR1 LNHDA and CDR2 SQIVND (reference sequence). The CDR3 spells CASSMAGEVAEAFF. The CDR3 bases are TGTGCCAGTAGTATGGCGGGGGAGGTCGCTGAAGCTTTCTTT.

The chain links TRBV11-3 to TRBJ2-3; no clear D. CDR1 is SGHNT, CDR2 YENEEA, per germline. The germline V and J ends were trimmed by 3 bases and 6 bases, with 10 bases remaining between them. The CDR3 length is 13 residues. The CDR3 DNA follows: TGTGCCAGCAGCTTGGGCCTTGCGGATACGCAGTATTTT. Its translation: CASSLGLADTQYF.

The chain links TRBV2 to TRBJ1-2; D is uncertain. V was pared by 7 bases and J by 1 base, with 10 bases between. This CDR3 has 13 amino acids. Germline-derived CDR1 and CDR2 are SNHLY and FYNNEI. DNA for the CDR3: TGTGCCAGCATGGCCTCGGGTAACTATGGCTACACCTTC. Its translation is CASMASGNYGYTF.

This clone showed up just a few times. The chain combines TRBV19 with TRBJ2-7; 8 bases map to TRBD1. In germline, CDR1 is LNHDA, CDR2 SQIVND (reference sequence). V lost 3 bases, J lost 2 bases, and 6 bases stayed unmatched. This CDR3 has 15 residues. The CDR3 nucleotides are TGTGCCAGTAGTATGAGGACAGGGTACACCTACGAGCAGTACTTC. Translated: CASSMRTGYTYEQYF.

The CDR3 spells CAWARPDTQYF. CDR3 DNA sequence: TGTGCCTGGGCCCGACCAGATACGCAGTATTTT. V gene TRBV30 combines with J gene TRBJ2-3; D not certain. Trimming removed 5 bases from V and 4 bases from J, with 7 bases in between. This CDR3 region has 11 residues. Germline V gene data show CDR1 as GTSNPN and CDR2 as SVGIG (reference sequence).

Only one count was recorded for this clone. This sample includes further DNA sequences coding for the same CDR3. V and J are TRBV18 and TRBJ2-5, with D hard to call. The CDR3 totals 12 residues. V gave up 2 bases and J gave up 1 base, with 2 bases separating them. Germline values: CDR1 KGHSH, CDR2 LQKENI. This CDR3 reads CASSPSQETQYF. In DNA form, the CDR3 reads TGTGCCAGCTCACCAAGCCAAGAGACCCAGTACTTC.

The J gene is TRBJ1-2, the V gene TRBV7-3; D is undetermined. The CDR3 loop spans 14 amino acids. Germline values: CDR1 SGHTA, CDR2 FQGTGA. The V end was cut by 5 bases, the J end by 2 bases, with 12 bases between. The CDR3 is CASSPIPGNYGYTF. CDR3 bases: TGTGCCAGCAGCCCCATCCCAGGAAACTATGGCTACACCTTC. The whole variable domain, filled in from reference TRBV7-3 and TRBJ1-2, reads GAGVSQTPSNKVTEKGKYVELRCDPISGHTALYWYRQSLGQGPEFLIYFQGTGAADDSGLPNDRFFAVRPEGSVSTLKIQRTERGDSAVYLCASSPIPGNYGYTFGSGTRLTVV.

This rearrangement joins TRBV21-1 to TRBJ2-7; the D segment call TRBD2 is taken from the table without a DNA check. TRBV21-1 is shown as a pseudogene. The CDR3 has 14 residues. Here the CDR3 reads CASSKVGYPYEQYF. The CDR3 DNA is TGTGCCAGCAGCAAAGTCGGGTATCCCTACGAGCAGTACTTC.

V is TRBV19 and J is TRBJ2-6; tentatively, D is TRBD1 (6 bases). The CDR3 runs 15 residues. Trimming removed 7 bases from V and 1 base from J, with 11 bases in between. CDR1 is LNHDA and CDR2 is SQIVND in the germline V gene (reference sequence). The CDR3 spells CASTPRGSGANVLTF. Here the CDR3 DNA reads TGTGCCAGTACCCCCAGGGGATCTGGGGCCAACGTCCTGACTTTC. The full variable domain, rest sourced from reference TRBV19 and TRBJ2-6, is DGGITQSPKYLFRKEGQNVTLSCEQNLNHDAMYWYRQDPGQGLRLIYYSQIVNDFQKGDIAEGYSVSREKKESFPLTVTSAQKNPTAFYLCASTPRGSGANVLTFGAGSRLTVL.

This rearrangement joins TRBV7-9 to TRBJ2-7; 12 bases map to TRBD1. The V and J ends lost 5 bases and 11 bases, in that order; junction bases with no gene match: 10. CDR1 is SEHNR and CDR2 is FQNEAQ in the germline V gene (reference sequence). The CDR3 has 14 amino acids. This CDR3 is CASSNTGTGGGKYF. The DNA for the CDR3 is TGTGCCAGCAGCAATACCGGGACAGGGGGCGGGAAGTACTTC.

V gene TRBV7-2 combines with J gene TRBJ2-1; 11 nucleotides match TRBD2. With 1 base clipped from V and 3 bases from J, the junction kept 2 bases outside the gene matches. The germline V gene encodes CDR1 SGHTA and CDR2 FQGNSA. CDR3 length equals 16 residues. CDR3 coding DNA: TGTGCCAGCAGCTTAGTAGCGGGAGGGCGCTACAATGAGCAGTTCTTC. It yields the protein CASSLVAGGRYNEQFF.

V gene TRBV6-5 combines with J gene TRBJ1-2; D gene unclear. V lost 0 bases and J lost 2, with 13 bases in between. The V gene's germline CDR1 is MNHEY and CDR2 SVGAGI. This CDR3 has 16 amino acids. CDR3 coding DNA: TGTGCCAGCAGTTACTCCCACCGTGCCGTGAACTATGGCTACACCTTC. It yields the protein CASSYSHRAVNYGYTF.

V is TRBV27 and J is TRBJ1-2; D is undetermined. Germline V gene sequence: CDR1 MNHEY, CDR2 SMNVEV (reference sequence). V was trimmed by 4 bases and J by 2 bases, leaving 11 bases between them. CDR3 length: 14 amino acids. CDR3 coding DNA: TGTGCCAGCAGTTCACTGACACAGAACTATGGCTACACCTTC. It specifies CASSSLTQNYGYTF.

V and J are TRBV9 and TRBJ2-5; tentative D call: TRBD2 (6 bases). The CDR3 is 15 residues long. Per germline, CDR1 SGDLS and CDR2 YYNGEE. Deletions cut 1 base from V and 1 base from J, with 11 bases between. The CDR3 region is CASSVHRDSQETQYF. In nucleotides, the CDR3 is TGTGCCAGCAGCGTACATAGGGACTCCCAAGAGACCCAGTACTTC.

V is TRBV7-8 and J is TRBJ1-3; the D gene is possibly TRBD1 (6 bases). V gave up 0 bases and J gave up 6 bases, with 24 bases separating them. Germline CDR1 is SGHVS and CDR2 is FQNEAQ. The CDR3 runs 19 residues. The DNA of the CDR3 is TGTGCCAGCAGCTTAGCTACGCCCCAACTGACAGGCCGAAAAAACACCATATATTTT. Its translation: CASSLATPQLTGRKNTIYF.

In this sample, this clone turned up a few times. The chain carries TRBV7-9 and TRBJ2-3, with TRBD1 identical over 7 bases. Germline V gives CDR1 SEHNR, CDR2 FQNEAQ (reference sequence). The CDR3 consists of 14 residues. The V and J ends lost 5 bases and 2 bases, in that order; junction bases with no gene match: 4. In DNA form, the CDR3 reads TGTGCCAGCAGCCTCGGACAGGACACAGATACGCAGTATTTT. Residues: CASSLGQDTDTQYF.

In DNA, the CDR3 is TGTGCCAGCACCCCCGCCGGGTTAGCCAACATTCAGTACTTC. Its translation: CASTPAGLANIQYF. The chain uses TRBV9 and TRBJ2-4; D not certain. Germline V gives CDR1 SGDLS, CDR2 YYNGEE. With 6 bases removed from V and 7 bases from J, the gap between germline ends came to 17 bases. The CDR3 sequence is 14 residues long.

A few counts support this clone. This chain uses TRBV6-5 with TRBJ2-3, with unresolved D. Germline-derived CDR1 and CDR2 are MNHEY and SVGAGI. The CDR3 totals 14 residues. Trimming removed 4 bases from V and 4 bases from J, with 12 bases in between. The chain's CDR3 is CASSSSGSADTQYF. The CDR3 coding sequence is TGTGCCAGCAGTTCCTCGGGTTCGGCAGATACGCAGTATTTT.